This TCR beta chain was identified in a study of T-cell memory formation after mild COVID-19. The study's findings and limits: Several responding clones turned up in pre-infection memory, indicating that cross-reactive memory may have taken part. Mainly in CM and EM were contracting CD4+ clones; CD8+ were in EMRA.

V lost 1 base and J lost 3; bases outside the gene matches: 4. This CDR3 has 16 amino acids. This clonotype was counted between two and nine times. Its specificity is unknown. TCR alpha and TCR beta cDNA libraries carrying sample barcodes and UMIs were produced by 5'RACE using constant-segment primers. TCRdb itself ran the 5' RACE reads through MiXCR, one entry per CDR3 protein. The sample has about 180,000 distinct CDR3 sequences; 16% are singletons. The source material was PBMCs or a T cell subset sorted from them (not recorded which). This chain links TRBV12-3 or TRBV12-4 with TRBJ2-1; 9 bases align to TRBD2. The TCR was taken from an adult woman who had mild COVID-19 (a few samples of this study predate the infection). Cell type and time point are not known. The CDR3 DNA reads TGTGCCAGCAGTTTAGGGCTAGCGGGAAACTACAATGAGCAGTTCTTC. The encoded protein is CASSLGLAGNYNEQFF.